This TCR beta chain comes out of a study of PD-L1 blockade in urothelial cancer. Study context: Blood analysis occurred 3 weeks (second dose) and 6 weeks after treatment start.

Regarding time point: peripheral blood 6 weeks after treatment start. Urothelial carcinoma affected the patients, and it was locally advanced or metastatic. The method was immunoSEQ multiplex PCR; TCRdb's version includes in-frame clones alone and lacks a portion of them. This sample carries over 20,000 clones, under 95% of them seen once, and the ten largest clones take 11%. V was pared by 5 bases and J by 4 bases, with 12 bases between. The CDR3 has 13 amino acids. The germline V gene encodes CDR1 MDHEN and CDR2 SYDVKM. The chain combines TRBV28 with TRBJ2-7, with D possibly TRBD1 on 5 matching bases. Here the sequenced sample was PBMCs, taken around atezolizumab (anti-PD-L1) treatment. The origin of this receptor is an older woman with urothelial cancer. CDR3 region: CASSQMGRYEQYF. The CDR3 DNA sequence: TGTGCCAGCAGTCAGATGGGGCGGTACGAGCAGTACTTC.